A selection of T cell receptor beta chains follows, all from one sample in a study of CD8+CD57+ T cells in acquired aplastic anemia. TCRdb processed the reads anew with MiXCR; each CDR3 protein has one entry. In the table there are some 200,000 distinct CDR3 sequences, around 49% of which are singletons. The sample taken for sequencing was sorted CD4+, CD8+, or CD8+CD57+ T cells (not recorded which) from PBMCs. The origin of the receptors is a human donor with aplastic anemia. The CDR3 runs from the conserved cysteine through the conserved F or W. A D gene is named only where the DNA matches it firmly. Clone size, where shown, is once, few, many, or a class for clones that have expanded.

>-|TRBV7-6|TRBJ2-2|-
CASSTGQNTGELFF
TGTGCCAGCAGCACCGGACAGAACACCGGGGAGCTGTTTTTT
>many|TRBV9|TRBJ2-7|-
CASSVGSTVDYEQYF
TGTGCCAGCAGCGTAGGTTCGACAGTAGACTACGAGCAGTACTTC
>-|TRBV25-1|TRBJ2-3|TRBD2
CASSVTSGGDRPMADTQYF
TGTGCCAGCAGTGTGACTAGCGGGGGGGACAGACCTATGGCAGATACGCAGTATTTT
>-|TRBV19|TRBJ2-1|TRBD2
CASSTVAGSYNEQFF
TGTGCCAGTAGTACGGTAGCGGGATCCTACAATGAGCAGTTCTTC
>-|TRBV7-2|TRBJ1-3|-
CASSLRIASGNTIYF
TGTGCCAGCAGCTTAAGGATAGCCTCTGGAAACACCATATATTTT
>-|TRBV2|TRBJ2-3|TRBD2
CASIASGHTDTQYF
TGTGCCAGCATCGCTAGCGGGCACACAGATACGCAGTATTTT
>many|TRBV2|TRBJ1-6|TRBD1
CASSQEGGQRSSPLHF
TGTGCCAGCAGTCAAGAGGGGGGACAGCGTAGTTCACCCCTCCACTTT
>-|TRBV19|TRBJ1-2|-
CASSIDRGSGYTF
TGTGCCAGTAGTATAGATCGGGGGTCTGGCTACACCTTC
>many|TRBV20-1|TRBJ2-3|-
CSARDLPLPHVDTQYF
TGCAGTGCTAGAGATCTCCCACTACCACACGTGGATACGCAGTATTTT
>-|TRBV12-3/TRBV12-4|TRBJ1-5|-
CASSKVGPQHF
TGTGCCAGCAGCAAAGTCGGGCCCCAGCATTTT
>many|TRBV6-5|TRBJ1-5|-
CASSLAGGGQPQHF
TGTGCCAGCAGCTTAGCCGGGGGAGGCCAGCCCCAGCATTTT
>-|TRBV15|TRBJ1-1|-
CATSRDKGRRNAEAFF
TGTGCCACCAGCAGAGATAAGGGACGGAGGAACGCTGAAGCTTTCTTT
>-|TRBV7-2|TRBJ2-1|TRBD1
CASSLALGRDRPLF
TGTGCCAGCAGCTTAGCGCTTGGCCGGGACAGGCCGCTCTTC
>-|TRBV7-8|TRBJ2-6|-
CASSLREFGGANVLTF
TGTGCCAGCAGTTTACGGGAATTTGGTGGGGCCAACGTCCTGACTTTC
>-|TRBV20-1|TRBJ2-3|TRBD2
CSASEGTSGATDTQYF
TGCAGTGCTAGTGAGGGGACTAGCGGGGCTACAGATACGCAGTATTTT
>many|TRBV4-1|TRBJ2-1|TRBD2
CASSQDWLAGGSKQFF
TGCGCCAGCAGCCAAGATTGGCTAGCGGGGGGGTCGAAGCAGTTCTTC
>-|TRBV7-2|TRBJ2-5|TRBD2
CASSTPFPSGGAETQYF
TGTGCCAGCAGCACCCCTTTCCCTAGCGGGGGGGCTGAGACCCAGTACTTC
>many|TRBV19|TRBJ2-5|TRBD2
CASSIGPGGAKTQYF
TGTGCCAGTAGTATCGGACCGGGAGGGGCGAAGACCCAGTACTTC
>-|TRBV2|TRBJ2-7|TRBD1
CASRRDRGHHEQYF
TGTGCCAGCAGACGGGACAGGGGGCATCACGAGCAGTACTTC
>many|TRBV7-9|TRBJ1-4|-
CASSLGTGSNEKLFF
TGTGCCAGCAGCTTGGGGACGGGTTCTAATGAAAAACTGTTTTTT
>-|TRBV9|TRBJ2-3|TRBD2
CASSIPSGGADTQYF
TGTGCCAGCAGCATCCCTAGCGGGGGGGCGGATACGCAGTATTTT
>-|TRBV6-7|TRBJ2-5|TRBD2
CASRGGKVSETQYF
TGTGCCAGCAGGGGGGGGAAGGTTTCAGAGACCCAGTACTTC
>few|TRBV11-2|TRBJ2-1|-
CASSFWGLLNNEQFF
TGTGCCAGCAGCTTTTGGGGGCTGTTAAACAATGAGCAGTTCTTC
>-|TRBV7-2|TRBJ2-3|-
CASSFGDTQYF
TGTGCCAGCAGCTTTGGGGATACGCAGTATTTT
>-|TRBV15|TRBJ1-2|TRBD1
CATSSLTTGGSYGYTF
TGTGCCACCAGCAGCCTTACTACAGGGGGAAGCTATGGCTACACCTTC
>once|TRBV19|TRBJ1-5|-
CASSTPPGFSWRGQPQHF
TGTGCCAGTAGTACCCCGCCAGGATTTTCATGGCGAGGTCAGCCCCAGCATTTT
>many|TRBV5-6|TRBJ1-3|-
CASSFLTGGNTIYF
TGTGCCAGCAGCTTCCTAACCGGTGGAAACACCATATATTTT